The clone carrying this TCR beta chain was detected a few times. The CDR3 consists of 18 residues. Trimming took 4 bases from V and 2 from J; bases not matched to a gene: 17. CDR1 GTSNPN and CDR2 SVGIG come from the germline V gene (reference sequence). The data belong to a study of blood T cell repertoires in COVID-19. Study summary: Spain, Italy and the United States supplied samples that represented acute and convalescent COVID-19.

Participants were placed into cohorts based on the clinical history they reported. The data were produced by immunoSEQ multiplex PCR, yet TCRdb's version contains in-frame clones alone and is incomplete. The data contain about 180,000 clones, more than 75% of them singletons. The J gene is TRBJ2-7, the V gene TRBV30; 10 positions agree with TRBD1. The clonotype was recovered from a man aged 55 to 69 who had been exposed to COVID-19. Sample: PBMCs or T cells enriched from blood (not recorded which). The CDR3 bases are TGTGCCTGGATCCTCGGGGACAGGGGCGTCCGGACGACCTACGAGCAGTACTTC. Its translation is CAWILGDRGVRTTYEQYF.